This TCR beta chain appears in the sequencing data of a study of shared clonotypes between healthy human individuals. A remark on this clone: What it binds is not known.

Healthy and HIV-negative, the adult donors had no recent acute infections or vaccinations. General study results and limits: An expected dependence of interdonor clonotype sharing on sequencing depth was noted.

CDR3 length: 16 residues. Per germline, CDR1 SQVTM and CDR2 ANQGSEA. The V end lost 5 bases, the J end lost 3 bases, and 23 bases lay between the germline ends. Unsorted PBMC replicate PCRs used approximately 280 ng DNA, around 29,000 T cell genomes. Sequencing on ten immunoSEQ deep assay plates was performed for unsorted PBMC DNA. Sequencing used immunoSEQ multiplex PCR; TCRdb keeps in-frame clones, though not all of them. The table includes under 600,000 clones, about three quarters detected once. The chain carries TRBV29-1 and TRBJ2-7; D is perhaps TRBD2 (8 bases). This clonotype originated in a woman in her forties in good health. Some clones in this sample may be carry-over from other donors' samples. Sequenced material: PBMCs. CDR3 sequence: CSVRGGRQGGVYEQYF. The CDR3 nucleotides read TGCAGCGTTCGGGGGGGAAGACAGGGTGGAGTCTACGAGCAGTACTTC.